These 10 T cell receptor beta chains originate from one sample sequenced in a study of siplizumab effects on memory and regulatory T cells. Only in-frame clones appear in the TCRdb table, and some are missing; sequencing was by immunoSEQ multiplex PCR. The sample lists around 100,000 clones; 94% were seen once. The sample was non-Treg CD4+ T cells sorted from blood. The receptor set was obtained from a human donor in good health.

The CDR3: CASSLGGDRGGGYTF. The CDR3 DNA follows: TGTGCCAGCAGCTTAGGAGGGGACAGGGGAGGAGGCTACACCTTC. J is TRBJ1-2 and V is TRBV7-2; TRBD1 agrees at 10 bases. This CDR3 has 15 amino acids. Germline-derived CDR1 and CDR2 are SGHTA and FQGNSA. Trimming at V came to 1 base and at J to 8 bases, leaving 7 bases not matched to a gene. Looking up the rest from reference TRBV7-2 and TRBJ1-2 gives the full variable domain: GAGVSQSPSNKVTEKGKDVELRCDPISGHTALYWYRQSLGQGLEFLIYFQGNSAPDKSGLPSDRFSAERTGGSVSTLTIQRTQQEDSAVYLCASSLGGDRGGGYTFGSGTRLTVV.

J is TRBJ2-7 and V is TRBV5-6, with a tentative D call TRBD1 (6 bases). This CDR3 is 14 amino acids long. Germline V lookup: CDR1 SGHDT, CDR2 YYEEEE. V lost 1 base and J lost 3, with 11 bases in between. The CDR3 DNA reads TGTGCCAGCAGCTTGTCGGGACACAACTACGAGCAGTACTTC. It yields the protein CASSLSGHNYEQYF.

The rearrangement links TRBV29-1 to TRBJ1-2; 9 bases line up with TRBD1. V lost 8 bases, J lost 4 bases, and 11 bases stayed unmatched. The CDR3 contains 14 residues. Germline V gene data show CDR1 as SQVTM and CDR2 as ANQGSEA. The CDR3 region has the DNA TGCAGCTACGGGACAGGGTTCCCTCCCTATGGCTACACCTTC. Translating gives CSYGTGFPPYGYTF.

The chain recombines TRBV6-1 with TRBJ2-2; no definite D call. The CDR3 consists of 14 residues. Germline loops: CDR1 MNHNS, CDR2 SASEGT. Trimming left V 6 bases short and J 1 base short, with 9 bases between. Written as DNA, the CDR3 is TGTGCCAGCAGCGTAATTGTGAACACCGGGGAGCTGTTTTTT. Translating gives CASSVIVNTGELFF.

The table lists this clone with a few counts. The chain uses TRBV9 and TRBJ1-1; 9 positions match TRBD1. This CDR3 has 13 amino acids. The V and J ends lost 0 bases and 8 bases, in that order; junction bases with no gene match: 2. Germline CDR1 SGDLS, CDR2 YYNGEE. The DNA for the CDR3 is TGTGCCAGCAGCGTAGACAGGGGGCGCGAAGCTTTCTTT. Protein sequence: CASSVDRGREAFF.

The genes are TRBV5-1 and TRBJ1-4; D unresolved. Germline assignment: CDR1 SGHRS and CDR2 YFSETQ. This CDR3 region has 14 residues. V gave up 4 bases and J gave up 8 bases, with 15 bases separating them. The CDR3 DNA reads as TGCGCCAGCAGCGTAATCCCCTGGGTCGAAAAACTGTTTTTT. This gives the protein CASSVIPWVEKLFF. The full variable domain, its missing parts supplied by reference TRBV5-1 and TRBJ1-4, is KAGVTQTPRYLIKTRGQQVTLSCSPISGHRSVSWYQQTPGQGLQFLFEYFSETQRNKGNFPGRFSGRQFSNSRSEMNVSTLELGDSALYLCASSVIPWVEKLFFGSGTQLSVL.

V is TRBV30 and J is TRBJ1-3; D call uncertain. The V end lost 5 bases, the J end lost 0 bases, and 14 bases lay between the germline ends. Per the germline V gene, CDR1 is GTSNPN and CDR2 is SVGIG (reference sequence). The CDR3 is 15 residues long. CDR3 sequence reads: CAWGPMSPSGNTIYF. The CDR3 DNA follows: TGTGCCTGGGGCCCCATGAGCCCCTCTGGAAACACCATATATTTT.

The J gene is TRBJ2-1, the V gene TRBV20-1; D is unresolved. This CDR3 has 11 residues. CDR1 DFQATT and CDR2 SNEGSKA come from the germline V gene (reference sequence). Between the trimmed V and J ends, which lost 1 base and 9 bases, there was a span of 7 bases. Here the CDR3 reads CSARGLIEQFF. The CDR3 bases are TGCAGTGCTAGAGGTCTGATTGAGCAGTTCTTC.

V and J are TRBV11-2 and TRBJ1-5, with a tentative D call TRBD1 (6 bases). V was pared by 1 base and J by 6 bases, with 13 bases between. The germline V gene has CDR1 SGHAT and CDR2 FQNNGV. The CDR3 is 15 residues long. The DNA for the CDR3 is TGTGCCAGCAGCTTAGTTCGGGGGCTAGGTCAGCCCCAGCATTTT. Its protein product is CASSLVRGLGQPQHF. The whole variable domain, filled in from reference TRBV11-2 and TRBJ1-5, reads EAGVAQSPRYKIIEKRQSVAFWCNPISGHATLYWYQQILGQGPKLLIQFQNNGVVDDSQLPKDRFSAERLKGVDSTLKIQPAKLEDSAVYLCASSLVRGLGQPQHFGDGTRLSIL.

This rearrangement joins TRBV7-9 to TRBJ2-3, with unresolved D. Germline CDR1 reads SEHNR; CDR2 reads FQNEAQ (reference sequence). The ends were cut back, 4 bases at V and 2 bases at J, with 1 base in the middle. This CDR3 contains 11 residues. Here the CDR3 reads CASSYTDTQYF. The CDR3 DNA reads as TGTGCCAGCAGCTACACAGATACGCAGTATTTT.